Listed here are 17 T cell receptor beta chains from one sample, sequenced in a study of molecular identifiers for immune sequencing clone quantification. TCRdb independently ran MiXCR on the PCR reads; one entry per CDR3 protein. Among 490,000 or so distinct CDR3 sequences listed, roughly 23% were seen once. What was sequenced was naive CD8+ T cells from blood, with Jurkat cell RNA spiked in. The subset denotes: FACS-sorted CD8+CD4-CCR7+CD45RA+ naive T cells. All receptors derive from a human donor in good health. Some libraries in this study had Jurkat cell RNA spiked in.

The genes are TRBV14 and TRBJ2-3, with 12 bases matching TRBD2. The CDR3 runs 23 residues. The V gene end was trimmed by 0 bases and the J gene end by 4 bases; junction bases not matched to a gene: 23. Germline CDR1 is SGHDN and CDR2 is FVKESK. The CDR3 reads CASSQDAVPPSGRASGAADTQYF. The DNA of the CDR3 is TGTGCCAGCAGCCAAGACGCGGTACCCCCTAGCGGGAGGGCCTCTGGGGCTGCAGATACGCAGTATTTT. The complete variable domain, with remaining parts taken from reference TRBV14 and TRBJ2-3, reads EAGVTQFPSHSVIEKGQTVTLRCDPISGHDNLYWYRRVMGKEIKFLLHFVKESKQDESGMPNNRFLAERTGGTYSTLKVQPAELEDSGVYFCASSQDAVPPSGRASGAADTQYFGPGTRLTVL.

This clonotype was seen only a few times. J is TRBJ2-7 and V is TRBV20-1, with D unclear. The V gene's germline CDR1 is DFQATT and CDR2 SNEGSKA (reference sequence). The CDR3 contains 12 residues. Trimming stripped 6 bases from V and 6 bases from J, with 15 bases between. The CDR3 loop reads CSALLPVGEQYF. The CDR3 nucleotides read TGCAGTGCCCTCCTTCCCGTCGGCGAGCAGTACTTC.

This clonotype was picked up a small number of times. The chain links TRBV18 to TRBJ2-1; perhaps TRBD2 as D (6 bases). This CDR3 contains 14 residues. The V gene's germline CDR1 is KGHSH and CDR2 LQKENI. V lost 1 base and J lost 7, with 11 bases in between. The CDR3: CASSPLGLRNEQFF. CDR3 nucleotide sequence: TGTGCCAGCTCACCACTTGGACTACGGAATGAGCAGTTCTTC.

This chain joins TRBV19 and TRBJ2-3; D possibly matches TRBD1 or TRBD2 (6 bases each). Between the trimmed V and J ends, which lost 1 base and 1 base, there was a span of 9 bases. Germline V gene lookup returns CDR1 LNHDA and CDR2 SQIVND (reference sequence). CDR3 length: 15 amino acids. The chain's CDR3 is CASSIAGAGTDTQYF. The CDR3 DNA sequence: TGTGCCAGTAGTATAGCGGGGGCGGGCACAGATACGCAGTATTTT.

This clonotype was recorded a few times. The V call is TRBV6-2 or TRBV6-3, the J call TRBJ1-2; D remains unclear. Between the trimmed V and J ends, which lost 2 bases and 3 bases, there was a span of 10 bases. CDR1 is MNHEY, CDR2 SVGEGT, per germline. This CDR3 has 14 amino acids. CDR3 in amino acids: CASSYGLTDYGYTF. The CDR3 DNA reads as TGTGCCAGCAGTTACGGTCTAACGGACTATGGCTACACCTTC.

This clonotype was observed a handful of times. The chain recombines TRBV3-1 with TRBJ1-1; no reliable D call. The CDR3 spans 15 residues. Trimming shortened V by 0 bases and J by 4 bases, and 12 bases separated the two germline ends. Germline V gene lookup returns CDR1 LGHDT and CDR2 YNNKEL (reference sequence). The CDR3 DNA sequence: TGTGCCAGCAGCCAAGATCGGGTCGCGAGCACTGAAGCTTTCTTT. It specifies CASSQDRVASTEAFF.

Many counts were recorded for this clonotype. This chain connects TRBV20-1 to TRBJ1-5; 7 bases are shared with TRBD1. This CDR3 comprises 15 residues. The V gene end was trimmed by 3 bases and the J gene end by 0 bases; junction bases not matched to a gene: 5. In germline, CDR1 is DFQATT, CDR2 SNEGSKA (reference sequence). The CDR3 coding sequence is TGCAGTGCTAGGAGGGACAGATATAGCAATCAGCCCCAGCATTTT. Translation: CSARRDRYSNQPQHF.

This clonotype was counted many times. This rearrangement joins TRBV7-9 to TRBJ1-1; 8 bases agree with TRBD1. The germline V gene has CDR1 SEHNR and CDR2 FQNEAQ (reference sequence). J was trimmed by 5 bases and V by 6 bases; bases with no gene match: 11. The CDR3 is 15 residues long. The CDR3 sequence is CASSYQTGAETEAFF. In nucleotides, the CDR3 is TGTGCCAGCAGTTATCAGACAGGGGCGGAGACTGAAGCTTTCTTT.

This clonotype turned up a few times. This sequence joins TRBV13 and TRBJ2-1; 10 bases map to TRBD2. This CDR3 has 17 amino acids. Germline-derived CDR1 and CDR2 are PRHDT and FYEKMQ (reference sequence). The V gene end was trimmed by 5 bases and the J gene end by 0 bases; junction bases not matched to a gene: 7. This CDR3 is CASSPPLAGSSYNEQFF. CDR3 in DNA: TGTGCCAGCAGCCCACCACTAGCGGGGAGCTCCTACAATGAGCAGTTCTTC.

For this clonotype: A read error may explain this, as a much larger clone is one base away. The rearrangement links TRBV5-6 to TRBJ1-5, with no clear D. CDR3 length equals 13 residues. Per germline, CDR1 SGHDT and CDR2 YYEEEE. The CDR3 bases are TGTGCCAGCAGCTTGTGGGGAGGTCAGCCCCGGCATTTT. Translated: CASSLWGGQPRHF. Variable domain in full (rest from reference TRBV5-6 and TRBJ1-5): DAGVTQSPTHLIKTRGQQVTLRCSPKSGHDTVSWYQQALGQGPQFIFQYYEEEERQRGNFPDRFSGHQFPNYSSELNVNALLLGDSALYLCASSLWGGQPRHFGDGTRLSIL.

This clonotype showed up just a few times. The V call is TRBV4-3, the J call TRBJ2-1, with 8 bases fitting TRBD1. The V segment lost 0 bases and the J segment 7 bases; nucleotides outside the gene matches: 5. Germline loops: CDR1 LGHNA, CDR2 YSLEER. The CDR3 contains 15 residues. CDR3 residues: CASSQDRGLGNEQFF. The CDR3 DNA is TGCGCCAGCAGCCAAGACAGGGGGCTGGGTAATGAGCAGTTCTTC.

To note about this clonotype: Relative to the germline gene, one junction end is altered; a read error may explain this. The chain uses TRBV6-2 or TRBV6-3 and TRBJ2-7, with D possibly TRBD1 on 6 matching bases. This CDR3 is 15 amino acids long. From germline, CDR1 is MNHEY and CDR2 SVGEGT. CDR3 amino acids: CASRDRSISSYEQNF. CDR3 coding DNA: TGTGCCAGCAGAGACAGGTCCATTAGCTCCTACGAGCAGAACTTC.

The J gene is TRBJ1-1, the V gene TRBV7-2; 8 nucleotides match TRBD1. The V and J ends lost 3 bases and 4 bases, in that order; junction bases with no gene match: 4. The CDR3 runs 14 residues. Germline values: CDR1 SGHTA, CDR2 FQGNSA. The CDR3 region is CASSFAGGSTEAFF. In DNA, the CDR3 is TGTGCCAGCAGCTTTGCAGGGGGCTCCACTGAAGCTTTCTTT.

For this clonotype: A much larger clone differs by one base, so this may be a read error. J is TRBJ2-5 and V is TRBV7-3, with TRBD1 as a possible D gene (5 bases). V lost 5 bases, J lost 2 bases, and 15 bases lay in between. The germline V gene encodes CDR1 SGHTA and CDR2 FQGTGA. This CDR3 has 15 amino acids. As DNA, the CDR3 is TGTGCCAGCAGCCCTGCGTTGGGGCCACAAGAGACCCAGTACTTC. It yields the protein CASSPALGPQETQYF.

The V and J genes are TRBV10-2 and TRBJ2-7; 10 nucleotides agree with TRBD1. The CDR3 length is 18 residues. Per germline, CDR1 WSHSY and CDR2 SAAADI. V shed 2 bases, J shed 2 bases, and the junction held 12 bases outside the gene matches. DNA of the CDR3: TGCGCCAGCAGTGAGCGTCCGCCGGGACAGGGGTTTACCTACGAGCAGTACTTC. The encoded protein is CASSERPPGQGFTYEQYF.

On this clonotype: Relative to the germline gene, one junction end is altered; a read error may explain this. The rearrangement uses TRBV3-1 and TRBJ2-3; D uncertain. The CDR3 runs to 12 residues. Germline loops: CDR1 LGHDT, CDR2 YNNKEL (reference sequence). The CDR3 nucleotides read TGTGCCAGCAGCCAACGATGGGATACGCAGTACTTT. It codes for CASSQRWDTQYF.

This clonotype appeared many times. CDR3 coding DNA: TGTGCCAGCAGCTTAGTAACGGTACCTCAAGCTTTCTTT. Residues: CASSLVTVPQAFF. The V and J genes are TRBV11-2 and TRBJ1-1; D not certain. The germline V and J ends were trimmed by 1 base and 9 bases, with 12 bases remaining between them. The CDR3 runs to 13 residues. Looked up from germline, CDR1 is SGHAT and CDR2 is FQNNGV.